This is a list of T cell receptor beta chains from one sample in a study of cytomegalovirus exposure and HLA in healthy donors. Sequencing was performed with immunoSEQ multiplex PCR; in TCRdb, only in-frame clones are kept and a portion is missing. The sample lists some 90,000 clones, roughly 85% occurring once. The sequenced sample consisted of PBMCs. These receptors were collected from a woman in her twenties or thirties in good health and CMV-seronegative. Each CDR3 is given with its conserved first and last residue. A D gene is named only where the DNA matches it firmly. The size entry is marked missing in some rows and otherwise reads once, few, many or a size class.

J	V	D	size	CDR3	DNA
TRBJ2-7	TRBV4-3	NA	NA	CASSQRGSEQYF	TGCGCCAGCAGCCAACGAGGAAGCGAGCAGTACTTC
TRBJ1-5	TRBV6-6	NA	once	CASRFRQVWDQPQHF	TGTGCCAGCAGATTCCGACAGGTTTGGGATCAGCCCCAGCATTTT
TRBJ2-3	TRBV6-5	TRBD2	once	CASSYGGGAAADTQYF	TGTGCCAGCAGTTACGGGGGAGGGGCTGCGGCAGATACGCAGTATTTT
TRBJ2-2	TRBV7-9	NA	NA	CASSSLAGLGGTGELFF	TGTGCCAGCAGTAGTCTTGCGGGACTGGGAGGCACCGGGGAGCTGTTTTTT
TRBJ1-5	TRBV6-4	NA	NA	CASSGTGTQSKYSNQPQHF	TGTGCCAGCAGTGGCACAGGGACCCAATCCAAATATAGCAATCAGCCCCAGCATTTT
TRBJ2-7	TRBV13	TRBD2	NA	CASSPRGGGGYEQYF	TGTGCCAGCAGCCCGCGAGGCGGGGGTGGGTACGAGCAGTACTTC
TRBJ1-1	TRBV11-2	TRBD1	NA	CASSLVVTTGEAFF	TGTGCCAGCAGCTTAGTGGTGACGACAGGGGAAGCTTTCTTT
TRBJ1-2	TRBV30	NA	NA	CAWRGNETGWGYTF	TGTGCCTGGAGGGGAAATGAGACAGGCTGGGGCTACACCTTC
TRBJ1-6	TRBV18	TRBD1	NA	CASSPPAGQYNSPLHF	TGTGCCAGCTCACCACCGGCGGGACAGTATAATTCACCCCTCCACTTT
TRBJ1-2	TRBV18	NA	NA	CASFPLRGDYGYTF	TGTGCCAGCTTTCCGTTGCGGGGGGACTATGGCTACACCTTC
TRBJ2-7	TRBV19	TRBD2	few	CASSTLAGYEQYF	TGTGCCAGTAGTACCCTAGCGGGATACGAGCAGTACTTC
TRBJ2-1	TRBV5-1	NA	few	CASRTGSGTAYNEQFF	TGCGCCAGCAGGACAGGATCCGGGACGGCCTACAATGAGCAGTTCTTC
TRBJ2-7	TRBV4-1	NA	NA	CASSQTGYGPYEQYF	TGCGCCAGCAGCCAGACTGGGTACGGCCCTTACGAGCAGTACTTC
TRBJ2-1	TRBV2	TRBD2	NA	CASSMTSGSYNEQFF	TGTGCCAGCAGTATGACTAGCGGGTCCTACAATGAGCAGTTCTTC
TRBJ2-3	TRBV7-3	TRBD2	few	CASSLRPAGGVDTQYF	TGTGCCAGCAGCTTACGCCCAGCGGGAGGAGTAGATACGCAGTATTTT
TRBJ2-1	TRBV5-1	TRBD2	NA	CASTKTSGTYNEQFF	TGCGCCAGCACCAAGACTAGCGGTACCTACAATGAGCAGTTCTTC
TRBJ1-2	TRBV11-2	NA	NA	CASSKTSGSGYTF	TGTGCCAGCAGCAAGACAAGTGGGAGTGGCTACACCTTC
TRBJ2-3	TRBV4-1	NA	NA	CASTDSPQLDTQYF	TGCGCCAGCACCGATTCACCACAATTAGATACGCAGTATTTT
TRBJ1-2	TRBV6-5	NA	NA	CASSSSLRQDLGYTF	TGTGCCAGCAGTTCCTCCCTTCGACAGGATCTTGGCTACACCTTC
TRBJ2-5	TRBV5-1	TRBD2	NA	CASSPGLGATQYF	TGCGCCAGCAGCCCGGGACTAGGGGCGACCCAGTACTTC
TRBJ1-2	TRBV19	NA	medium-sized	CASTTGNWDYGYTF	TGTGCCAGTACCACAGGGAATTGGGACTATGGCTACACCTTC
TRBJ2-1	TRBV27	TRBD2	NA	CASSTTSAGNEQFF	TGTGCCAGCAGCACGACTAGCGCTGGGAATGAGCAGTTCTTC
TRBJ1-1	TRBV11-2	NA	NA	CASRQDGHEAFF	TGTGCCAGCCGACAGGACGGACATGAAGCTTTCTTT
TRBJ1-5	TRBV6-4	TRBD1	NA	CASSPPRDRGAQPQHF	TGTGCCAGCAGTCCCCCCCGGGACAGGGGTGCCCAGCCCCAGCATTTT
TRBJ2-7	TRBV28	NA	NA	CASSLLGVYEQYF	TGTGCCAGCAGTTTATTAGGGGTCTACGAGCAGTACTTC
TRBJ2-7	TRBV6-6	NA	few	CASRFPRTAAGEQYF	TGTGCCAGCAGATTCCCCCGGACTGCCGCTGGTGAGCAGTACTTC
TRBJ1-5	TRBV28	NA	NA	CASRANNRQPQHF	TGTGCCAGCAGGGCAAATAACCGACAGCCCCAGCATTTT
TRBJ1-5	TRBV5-5	TRBD1	once	CASSAHNRGRLSNQPQHF	TGTGCCAGCAGCGCACATAACAGGGGGCGCCTGAGCAATCAGCCCCAGCATTTT
TRBJ2-5	TRBV10-3	NA	once	CAISEFGEGRQETQYF	TGTGCCATCAGTGAGTTCGGTGAGGGTCGCCAAGAGACCCAGTACTTC
TRBJ2-2	TRBV2	NA	once	CASSRQGGNTGELFF	TGTGCCAGCAGTCGACAGGGAGGGAACACCGGGGAGCTGTTTTTT
TRBJ2-2	TRBV6-5	TRBD2	NA	CASSYSAGEVTGELFF	TGTGCCAGCAGTTACTCAGCGGGAGAGGTCACCGGGGAGCTGTTTTTT
TRBJ1-6	TRBV9	NA	NA	CASSADSNNSPLHF	TGTGCCAGCAGCGCGGACAGCAATAATTCACCCCTCCACTTT
TRBJ1-4	TRBV9	NA	NA	CASSVGLTETNEKLFF	TGTGCCAGCAGCGTAGGATTGACAGAAACTAATGAAAAACTGTTTTTT
TRBJ1-5	TRBV6-4	NA	NA	CASSFGDSNQPQHF	TGTGCCAGCAGTTTCGGAGATAGCAATCAGCCCCAGCATTTT
TRBJ1-2	TRBV29-1	NA	NA	CSVARQGDYGYTF	TGCAGCGTTGCCCGCCAGGGCGACTATGGCTACACCTTC